The TCR beta chain described here comes from a study of shared clonotypes between healthy human individuals. The authors ran the assay at deep level. Sorted-subset replicate PCR reactions were performed with around 200 ng DNA, corresponding to roughly 30,000 T cell genomes. Clones were sequenced by immunoSEQ multiplex PCR, and TCRdb holds only the in-frame ones, with some missing. The sample includes about 1,800,000 clones, less than 95% seen only once; the top ten take 1.2%. The study's findings and limits: Clonotype sharing across several donors was observed for about 4.8% of naive CD4 clonotypes. Larger estimated richness was generally seen in naive subsets than in memory subsets.

Naive CD8 cells were CD45RO-negative, positively selected for CCR7, excluding terminally differentiated effector memory CD45RA+ cells. As regards this clone: Its antigen remains unidentified.

The clonotype was recovered from a man aged 18 to 35 in good health. Sequences were obtained from naive CD8+ T cells sorted from blood.

The CDR3 here is CASSSRSRANTGELFF. In nucleotides, the CDR3 is TGTGCCAGCAGCTCGCGGAGCAGGGCGAACACCGGGGAGCTGTTTTTT. The chain links TRBV5-6 to TRBJ2-2; perhaps TRBD1 as D (5 bases). Trimming left V 3 bases short and J 0 bases short, with 12 bases between. The CDR3 covers 16 residues. Germline CDR1 is SGHDT and CDR2 is YYEEEE.